This TCR beta chain stems from a study of blood T cell repertoires in COVID-19. Background on the study: Sites across the United States, Italy and Spain contributed samples from acute and convalescent COVID-19. PBMCs, B-cell-depleted T cells, or T cells provided the cDNA or gDNA that made up the material.

In the original analysis: Quantification of nucleated cells was approximated via reference gene primer amplification. The assay was immunoSEQ multiplex PCR, and TCRdb's table has in-frame clones only and misses some. V, J and clone size are taken as reported in that table, and D and trimming were inferred from the DNA itself. Among some 200,000 clones, just under 90% were seen once, and the ten largest hold 3% to 4%. The germline V gene encodes CDR1 MGHRA and CDR2 YSYEKL. This CDR3 contains 17 residues. Germline trimming cut 0 bases from V and 5 bases from J; bases unmatched to any gene: 9. The sequencing input was peripheral blood. This TCR was sampled from a man younger than 35 with active or convalescent COVID-19. The V gene is TRBV4-1, the J gene TRBJ2-1, with 8 bases matching TRBD2. The CDR3 DNA follows: TGCGCCAGCAGCCAAGATCCGAGCGGGAGTAAGGACAATGAGCAGTTCTTC. This gives the protein CASSQDPSGSKDNEQFF.